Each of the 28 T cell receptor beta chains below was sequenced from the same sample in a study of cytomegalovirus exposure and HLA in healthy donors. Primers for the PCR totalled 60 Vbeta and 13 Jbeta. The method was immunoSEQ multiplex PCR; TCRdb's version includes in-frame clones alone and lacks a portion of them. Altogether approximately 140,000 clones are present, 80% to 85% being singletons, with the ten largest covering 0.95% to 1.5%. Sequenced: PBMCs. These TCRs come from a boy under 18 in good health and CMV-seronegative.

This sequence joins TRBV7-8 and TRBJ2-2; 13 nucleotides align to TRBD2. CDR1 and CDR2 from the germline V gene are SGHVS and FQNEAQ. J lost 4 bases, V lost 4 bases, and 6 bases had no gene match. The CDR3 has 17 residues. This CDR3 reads CASSSPGTSGITGELFF. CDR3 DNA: TGTGCCAGCAGCTCCCCCGGGACTAGCGGGATCACCGGGGAGCTGTTTTTT.

The CDR3 DNA is TGTGCCAGCAGTGGAGGGACAGGACAGGCGGTTCGTTTCTACGAGCAGTACTTC. Amino acids: CASSGGTGQAVRFYEQYF. This sequence joins TRBV25-1 and TRBJ2-7, with 8 bases lining up with TRBD1. CDR1 MGHDK and CDR2 SYGVNS come from the germline V gene. The V segment lost 4 bases and the J segment 3 bases; nucleotides outside the gene matches: 17. The CDR3 has 18 amino acids.

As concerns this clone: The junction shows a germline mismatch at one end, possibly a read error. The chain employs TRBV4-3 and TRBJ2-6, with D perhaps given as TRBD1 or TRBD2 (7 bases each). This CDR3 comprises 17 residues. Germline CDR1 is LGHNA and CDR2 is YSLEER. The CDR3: CASRQGGGGSGANVLTF. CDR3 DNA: TGCGCCAGCAGGCAAGGGGGCGGGGGATCTGGGGCCAACGTCCTGACTTTC.

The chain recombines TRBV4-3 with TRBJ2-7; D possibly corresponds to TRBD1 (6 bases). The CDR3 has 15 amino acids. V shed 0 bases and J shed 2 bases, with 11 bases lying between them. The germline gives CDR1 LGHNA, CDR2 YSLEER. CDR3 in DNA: TGCGCCAGCAGCCAAGACCGGGACATCGCCTACGAGCAGTACTTC. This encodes CASSQDRDIAYEQYF.

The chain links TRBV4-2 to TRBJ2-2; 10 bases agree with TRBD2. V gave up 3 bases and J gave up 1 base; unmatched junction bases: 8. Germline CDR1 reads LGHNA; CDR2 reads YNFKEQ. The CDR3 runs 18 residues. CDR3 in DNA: TGTGCCAGCAGCCATCAAATGGGACTAGCGCGGAACACCGGGGAGCTGTTTTTT. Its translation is CASSHQMGLARNTGELFF.

CDR3 DNA sequence: TGTGCCAGCAGACCGACAGGGCGAACAGATACGCAGTATTTT. This codes for CASRPTGRTDTQYF. The rearrangement links TRBV9 to TRBJ2-3; 7 bases match TRBD1. Losses at the gene ends were 5 bases for V and 3 bases for J; bases not matched to a gene: 6. The CDR3 consists of 14 residues. CDR1 is SGDLS, CDR2 YYNGEE, per germline. The whole variable domain, remainder taken from reference TRBV9 and TRBJ2-3, is DSGVTQTPKHLITATGQRVTLRCSPRSGDLSVYWYQQSLDQGLQFLIQYYNGEERAKGNILERFSAQQFPDLHSELNLSSLELGDSALYFCASRPTGRTDTQYFGPGTRLTVL.

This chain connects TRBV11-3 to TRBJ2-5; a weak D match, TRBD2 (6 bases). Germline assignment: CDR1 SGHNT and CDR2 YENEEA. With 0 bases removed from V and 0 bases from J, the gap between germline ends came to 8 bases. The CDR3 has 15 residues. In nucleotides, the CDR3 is TGTGCCAGCAGCTTAGATGGGACTTACCAAGAGACCCAGTACTTC. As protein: CASSLDGTYQETQYF. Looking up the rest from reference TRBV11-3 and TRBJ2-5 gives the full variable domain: EAGVVQSPRYKIIEKKQPVAFWCNPISGHNTLYWYLQNLGQGPELLIRYENEEAVDDSQLPKDRFSAERLKGVDSTLKIQPAELGDSAVYLCASSLDGTYQETQYFGPGTRLLVL.

The CDR3 nucleotides read TGTGCCAGTATGGTGGACTTGGCGGCCGGGGAGCTGTTTTTT. As protein: CASMVDLAAGELFF. This chain uses TRBV19 with TRBJ2-2; D possibly corresponds to TRBD2 (5 bases). The CDR3 consists of 14 residues. Trimming stripped 7 bases from V and 6 bases from J, with 15 bases between. CDR1 is LNHDA, CDR2 SQIVND, per germline (reference sequence). Full variable domain (outside the CDR3, taken from reference TRBV19 and TRBJ2-2): DGGITQSPKYLFRKEGQNVTLSCEQNLNHDAMYWYRQDPGQGLRLIYYSQIVNDFQKGDIAEGYSVSREKKESFPLTVTSAQKNPTAFYLCASMVDLAAGELFFGEGSRLTVL.

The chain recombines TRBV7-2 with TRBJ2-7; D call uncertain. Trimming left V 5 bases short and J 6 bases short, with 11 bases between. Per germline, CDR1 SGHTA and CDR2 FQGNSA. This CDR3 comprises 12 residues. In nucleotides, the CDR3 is TGTGCCAGCAGCCTAACCCGCGGCGAGCAGTACTTC. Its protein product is CASSLTRGEQYF.

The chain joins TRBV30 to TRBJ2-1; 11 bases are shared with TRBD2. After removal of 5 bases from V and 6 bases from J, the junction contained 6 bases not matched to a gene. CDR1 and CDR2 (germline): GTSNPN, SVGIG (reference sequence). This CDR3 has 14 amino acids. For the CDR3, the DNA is TGTGCCTGGGGCCCGGGACTAGCGGTCAATGAGCAGTTCTTC. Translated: CAWGPGLAVNEQFF.

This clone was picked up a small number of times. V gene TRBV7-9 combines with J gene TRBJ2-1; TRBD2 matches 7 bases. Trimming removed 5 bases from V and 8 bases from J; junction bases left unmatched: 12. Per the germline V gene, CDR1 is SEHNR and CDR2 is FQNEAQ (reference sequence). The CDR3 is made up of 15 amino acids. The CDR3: CASSRLGERDHEQFF. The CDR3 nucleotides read TGTGCCAGCAGCCGCTTAGGGGAGCGGGACCATGAGCAGTTCTTC.

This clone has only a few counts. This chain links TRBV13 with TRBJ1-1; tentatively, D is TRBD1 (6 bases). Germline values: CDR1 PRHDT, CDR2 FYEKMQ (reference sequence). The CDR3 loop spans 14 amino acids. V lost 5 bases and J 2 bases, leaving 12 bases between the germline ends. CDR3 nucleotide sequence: TGTGCCAGCAGCGGGCGGACAGAAAACACTGAAGCTTTCTTT. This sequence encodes CASSGRTENTEAFF. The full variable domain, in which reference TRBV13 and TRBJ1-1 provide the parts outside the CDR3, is AAGVIQSPRHLIKEKRETATLKCYPIPRHDTVYWYQQGPGQDPQFLISFYEKMQSDKGSIPDRFSAQQFSDYHSELNMSSLELGDSALYFCASSGRTENTEAFFGQGTRLTVV.

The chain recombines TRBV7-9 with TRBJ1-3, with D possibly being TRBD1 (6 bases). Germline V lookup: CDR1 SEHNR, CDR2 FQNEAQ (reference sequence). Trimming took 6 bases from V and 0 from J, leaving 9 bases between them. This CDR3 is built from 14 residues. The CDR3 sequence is CASREGGSGNTIYF. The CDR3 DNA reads TGTGCCAGCAGGGAAGGGGGCTCTGGAAACACCATATATTTT.

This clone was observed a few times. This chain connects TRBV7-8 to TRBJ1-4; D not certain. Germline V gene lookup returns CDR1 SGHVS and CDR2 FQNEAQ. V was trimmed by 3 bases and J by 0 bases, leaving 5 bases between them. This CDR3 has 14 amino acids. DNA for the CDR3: TGTGCCAGCAGCTTGGAGCCAACTAATGAAAAACTGTTTTTT. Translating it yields CASSLEPTNEKLFF.

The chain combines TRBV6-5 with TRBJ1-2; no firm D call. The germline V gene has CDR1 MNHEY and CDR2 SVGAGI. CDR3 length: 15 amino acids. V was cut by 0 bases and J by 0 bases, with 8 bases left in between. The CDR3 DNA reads TGTGCCAGCAGTTACTCCCAGTTTACTAACTATGGCTACACCTTC. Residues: CASSYSQFTNYGYTF.

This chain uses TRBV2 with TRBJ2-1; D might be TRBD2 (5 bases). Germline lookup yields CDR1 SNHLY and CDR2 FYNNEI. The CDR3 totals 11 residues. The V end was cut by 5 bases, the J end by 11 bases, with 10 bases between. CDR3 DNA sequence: TGTGCCAGCAGTCCTCAGACTAAGCAGTTCTTC. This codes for CASSPQTKQFF. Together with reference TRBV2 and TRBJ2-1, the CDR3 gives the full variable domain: EPEVTQTPSHQVTQMGQEVILRCVPISNHLYFYWYRQILGQKVEFLVSFYNNEISEKSEIFDDQFSVERPDGSNFTLKIRSTKLEDSAMYFCASSPQTKQFFGPGTRLTVL.

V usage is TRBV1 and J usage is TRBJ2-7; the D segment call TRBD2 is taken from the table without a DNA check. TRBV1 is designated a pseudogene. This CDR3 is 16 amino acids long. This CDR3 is CTSSQRSGKRYHEQYF. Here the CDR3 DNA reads TGCACCAGCAGCCAGCGGAGTGGTAAGAGGTACCACGAGCAGTACTTC.

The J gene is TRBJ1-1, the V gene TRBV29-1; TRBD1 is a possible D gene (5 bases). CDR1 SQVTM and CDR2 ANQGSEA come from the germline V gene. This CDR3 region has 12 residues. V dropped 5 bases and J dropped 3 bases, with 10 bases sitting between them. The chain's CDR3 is CSVRTGDTEAFF. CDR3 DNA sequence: TGCAGCGTTCGGACGGGGGACACTGAAGCTTTCTTT.

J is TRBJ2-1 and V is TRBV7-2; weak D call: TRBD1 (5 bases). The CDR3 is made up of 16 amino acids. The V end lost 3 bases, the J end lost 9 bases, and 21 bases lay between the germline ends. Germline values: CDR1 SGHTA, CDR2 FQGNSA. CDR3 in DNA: TGTGCCAGCAGCTTCCCCCCGTCAGGGTTCGATGGTGAGCAGTTCTTC. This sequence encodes CASSFPPSGFDGEQFF.

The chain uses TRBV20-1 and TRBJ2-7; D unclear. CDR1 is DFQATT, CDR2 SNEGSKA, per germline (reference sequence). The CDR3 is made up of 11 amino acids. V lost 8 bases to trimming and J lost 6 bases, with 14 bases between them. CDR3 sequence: CSSTWLLEQYF. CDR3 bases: TGCAGTTCCACGTGGCTTCTCGAGCAGTACTTC.

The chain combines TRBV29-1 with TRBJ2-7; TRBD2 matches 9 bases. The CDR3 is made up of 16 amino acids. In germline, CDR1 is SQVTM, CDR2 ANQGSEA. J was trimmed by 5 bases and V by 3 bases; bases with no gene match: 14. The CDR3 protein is CSVEADIVAGANEQYF. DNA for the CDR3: TGCAGCGTTGAGGCAGATATCGTAGCGGGAGCTAACGAGCAGTACTTC.

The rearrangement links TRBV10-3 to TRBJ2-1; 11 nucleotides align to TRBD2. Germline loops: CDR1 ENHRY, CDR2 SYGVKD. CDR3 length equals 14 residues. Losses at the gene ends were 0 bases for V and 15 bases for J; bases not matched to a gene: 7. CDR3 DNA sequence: TGTGCCATCAGTGAGTCGGCTAGCGGGAGGACCCCGTTCTTC. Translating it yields CAISESASGRTPFF.

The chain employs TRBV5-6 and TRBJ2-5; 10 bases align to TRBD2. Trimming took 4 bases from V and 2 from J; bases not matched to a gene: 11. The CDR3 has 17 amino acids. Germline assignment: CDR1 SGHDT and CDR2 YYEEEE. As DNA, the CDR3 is TGTGCCAGCAGCCTGGAGGGAGTAGCGGGAGGACAAGAGACCCAGTACTTC. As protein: CASSLEGVAGGQETQYF.

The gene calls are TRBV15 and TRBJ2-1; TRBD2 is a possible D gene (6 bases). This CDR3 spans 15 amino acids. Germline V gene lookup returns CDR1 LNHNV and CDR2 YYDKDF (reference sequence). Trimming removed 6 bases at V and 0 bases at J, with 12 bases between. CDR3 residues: CATRPTGSSYNEQFF. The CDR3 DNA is TGTGCCACCAGACCCACCGGGAGCTCCTACAATGAGCAGTTCTTC. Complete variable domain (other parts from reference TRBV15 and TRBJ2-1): DAMVIQNPRYQVTQFGKPVTLSCSQTLNHNVMYWYQQKSSQAPKLLFHYYDKDFNNEADTPDNFQSRRPNTSFCFLDIRSPGLGDTAMYLCATRPTGSSYNEQFFGPGTRLTVL.

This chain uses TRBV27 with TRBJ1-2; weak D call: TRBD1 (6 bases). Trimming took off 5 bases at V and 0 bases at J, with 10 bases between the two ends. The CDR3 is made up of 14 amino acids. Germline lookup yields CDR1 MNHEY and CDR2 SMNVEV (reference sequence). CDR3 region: CASSITGTNYGYTF. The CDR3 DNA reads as TGTGCCAGCAGTATTACAGGGACTAACTATGGCTACACCTTC.

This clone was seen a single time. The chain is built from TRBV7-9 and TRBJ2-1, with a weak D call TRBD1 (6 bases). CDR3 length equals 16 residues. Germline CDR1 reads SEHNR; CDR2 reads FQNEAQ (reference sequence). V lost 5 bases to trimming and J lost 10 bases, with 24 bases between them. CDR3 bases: TGTGCCAGCAGCCCGAGACAGGTGGACAGCTGGGAGGAGCAGTTCTTC. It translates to CASSPRQVDSWEEQFF.

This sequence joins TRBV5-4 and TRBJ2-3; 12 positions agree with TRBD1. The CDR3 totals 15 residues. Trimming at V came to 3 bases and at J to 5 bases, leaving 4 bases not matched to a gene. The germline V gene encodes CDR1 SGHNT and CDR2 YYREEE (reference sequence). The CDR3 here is CASSSRDRGQDTQYF. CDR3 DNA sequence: TGTGCCAGCAGCTCCCGGGACAGGGGGCAAGATACGCAGTATTTT.

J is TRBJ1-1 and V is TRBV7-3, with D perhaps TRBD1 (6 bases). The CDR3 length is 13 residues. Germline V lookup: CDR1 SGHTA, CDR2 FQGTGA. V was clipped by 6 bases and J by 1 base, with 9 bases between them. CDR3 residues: CASSRGQNTEAFF. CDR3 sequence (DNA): TGTGCCAGCAGTCGGGGACAGAACACTGAAGCTTTCTTT.